These T cell receptor beta chains were read from a single sample in a study of T cells after yellow fever vaccination. TCRdb redid the calling of the 5' RACE reads with MiXCR, one entry per CDR3 protein. Of 120,000 or so distinct CDR3 sequences listed, about 8.8% were seen once; the top ten hold almost 40%. The sequences come from CD8+ T cells sorted from PBMCs, collected on the day of the yellow fever booster vaccination. The receptors derive from a man aged 18 to 30 who received the YFV17D yellow fever vaccine. CDR3s include the opening cysteine and the closing phenylalanine or tryptophan. D genes are given only for firm matches. The listing skips clone size in some rows; elsewhere it reads once, few, many or a size class.

>TRBJ1-5|few|TRBD1|TRBV6-6
CASTAGTGEQPQHF
TGTGCCAGCACGGCCGGGACAGGGGAACAGCCCCAGCATTTT
>TRBJ2-7|NA|NA|TRBV18
CASSLTMGAHEQYF
TGTGCCAGCTCATTAACAATGGGGGCCCACGAGCAGTACTTC
>TRBJ2-5|few|NA|TRBV28
CASSSWQDETQYF
TGTGCCAGCAGTTCCTGGCAGGACGAGACCCAGTACTTC
>TRBJ2-7|few|NA|TRBV6-6
CASSYSAYEQYF
TGTGCCAGCAGTTATTCCGCCTACGAGCAGTACTTC
>TRBJ2-1|few|TRBD1|TRBV28
CASSYFRDRGLGSYNEQFF
TGTGCCAGTTCGTACTTCCGGGACAGGGGGCTCGGGTCCTACAATGAGCAGTTCTTC
>TRBJ2-5|NA|NA|TRBV9
CASSYSGGPTGTQYF
TGTGCCAGCAGCTACTCCGGGGGCCCAACCGGGACCCAGTACTTC
>TRBJ2-1|many|TRBD2|TRBV13
CASSSSGGGYNEQFF
TGTGCCAGCAGCTCCAGCGGGGGGGGCTACAATGAGCAGTTCTTC
>TRBJ1-2|many|NA|TRBV4-1
CASSQDTGLVYYGYTF
TGCGCCAGCAGCCAAGATACCGGACTGGTATACTATGGCTACACCTTC
>TRBJ1-2|few|NA|TRBV6-6
CASSYKRLRSGANYGYTF
TGTGCCAGCAGTTACAAACGTCTGAGATCAGGAGCTAACTATGGCTACACCTTC
>TRBJ2-7|medium-sized|NA|TRBV29-1
CSVYTGSSYEQYF
TGCAGCGTATATACAGGGTCATCCTACGAGCAGTACTTC
>TRBJ2-7|NA|NA|TRBV7-2
CASSLYRAYEQYF
TGTGCCAGCAGCTTATACAGGGCCTACGAGCAGTACTTC
>TRBJ1-1|many|TRBD1|TRBV15
CATSTGQGIWRAFF
TGTGCCACCAGCACCGGACAGGGGATCTGGCGAGCTTTCTTT
>TRBJ2-7|few|NA|TRBV25-1
CASSENRVVSYEQYF
TGTGCCAGCAGTGAAAACAGGGTAGTATCCTACGAGCAGTACTTC
>TRBJ2-7|NA|NA|TRBV4-2
CASSQEYLPGGSYEQYF
TGTGCCAGCAGCCAAGAATACCTACCCGGGGGCTCCTACGAGCAGTACTTC
>TRBJ2-7|NA|TRBD2|TRBV5-4
CASSLASGPGEQYF
TGTGCCAGCAGCTTAGCTAGCGGTCCCGGCGAGCAGTACTTC
>TRBJ2-7|NA|NA|TRBV30
CAWSTGLSGEQYF
TGTGCCTGGAGCACGGGACTGAGCGGGGAGCAGTACTTC
>TRBJ2-5|many|NA|TRBV12-3/TRBV12-4
CASSPGRNQETQYF
TGTGCCAGCAGTCCGGGACGTAACCAAGAGACCCAGTACTTC
>TRBJ1-2|many|NA|TRBV12-3/TRBV12-4
CASSLGGHYGYTF
TGTGCCAGCAGTTTGGGGGGGCACTATGGCTACACCTTC
>TRBJ1-6|NA|TRBD1|TRBV13
CASREFGQGASSYNSPLHF
TGTGCCAGCCGGGAGTTCGGACAGGGGGCCAGCTCCTATAATTCACCCCTCCACTTT
>TRBJ2-3|few|NA|TRBV10-3
CAISADYTDTQYF
TGTGCCATCAGCGCAGACTACACAGATACGCAGTATTTT
>TRBJ2-3|NA|NA|TRBV4-2
CASSQGVPGLYTDTQYF
TGTGCCAGCAGCCAAGGAGTCCCGGGACTGTACACAGATACGCAGTATTTT
>TRBJ2-4|many|NA|TRBV6-1
CASSEKKGGGLTKNIQYF
TGTGCCAGCAGTGAAAAGAAGGGGGGAGGATTGACCAAAAACATTCAGTACTTC
>TRBJ1-1|many|NA|TRBV6-2/TRBV6-3
CASSYSYRVADTEAFF
TGTGCCAGCAGTTACTCCTACAGGGTTGCTGACACTGAAGCTTTCTTT
>TRBJ2-3|few|NA|TRBV4-1
CASSQVARRTDTQYF
TGCGCCAGCAGCCAAGTCGCGAGACGCACAGATACGCAGTATTTT
>TRBJ1-1|few|NA|TRBV6-2/TRBV6-3
CASSPTLTEAFF
TGTGCCAGCAGTCCGACACTTACTGAAGCTTTCTTT
>TRBJ1-2|many|NA|TRBV29-1
CSVEPGGYTF
TGCAGCGTTGAGCCGGGGGGCTACACCTTC
>TRBJ1-2|NA|NA|TRBV5-1
CASSLGDPINYGYTF
TGCGCCAGCAGCTTGGGCGACCCGATTAACTATGGCTACACCTTC
>TRBJ2-1|NA|NA|TRBV19
CASSFTDNEQFF
TGTGCCAGTAGTTTCACAGACAATGAGCAGTTCTTC
>TRBJ2-7|few|NA|TRBV12-3/TRBV12-4
CASTSGVGGVSSYEQYF
TGTGCCAGCACGAGCGGAGTCGGCGGGGTATCATCCTACGAGCAGTACTTC